The entry below gives a single T cell receptor beta chain sequence along with its context. Participant ages covered about 18 to 90 years across about two dozen US areas. This entry belongs to a study of blood T cell repertoires in COVID-19. Under the authors' procedure: Estimated nucleated cell counts came from reference gene primer amplification. Sequencing used immunoSEQ multiplex PCR; TCRdb keeps in-frame clones, though not all of them. The DNA gave D and trimming, while V, J and clone size come from that table. Of 310,000 or so clones in the sample, roughly 87% are singletons; the top ten hold about 5.7%. Source material: PBMCs or T cells enriched from blood (not recorded which). The receptor comes from a woman aged 35 to 49 who had recovered from COVID-19.

CDR3 region: CASSLTRVNRYEQFF. CDR3 coding DNA: TGTGCCAGCAGCTTAACGCGGGTTAATAGATATGAGCAGTTCTTC. The chain employs TRBV7-8 and TRBJ2-1, with D possibly matching TRBD2 (5 bases). Looked up from germline, CDR1 is SGHVS and CDR2 is FQNEAQ. CDR3 size: 15 residues. Trimming took 2 bases from V and 8 from J, leaving 16 bases between them.